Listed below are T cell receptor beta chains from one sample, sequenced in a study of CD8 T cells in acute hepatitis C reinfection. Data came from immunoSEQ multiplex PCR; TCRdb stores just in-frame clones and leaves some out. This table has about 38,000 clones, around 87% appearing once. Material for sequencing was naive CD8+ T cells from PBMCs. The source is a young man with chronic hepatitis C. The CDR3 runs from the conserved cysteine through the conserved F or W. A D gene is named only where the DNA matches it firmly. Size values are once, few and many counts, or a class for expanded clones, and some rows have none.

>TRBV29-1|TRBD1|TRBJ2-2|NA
CSAGTGGLTGELFF
TGCAGCGCAGGGACAGGGGGACTCACCGGGGAGCTGTTTTTT
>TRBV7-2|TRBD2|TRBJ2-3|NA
CASSSEVLAGGLDTQYF
TGTGCCAGCAGCTCAGAGGTTCTAGCGGGGGGCCTAGATACGCAGTATTTT
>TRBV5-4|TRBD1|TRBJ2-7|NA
CASSTGQGGYEQYF
TGTGCCAGCAGCACCGGACAGGGAGGCTACGAGCAGTACTTC
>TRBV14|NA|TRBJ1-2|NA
CASSQSGGGDGYTF
TGTGCCAGCAGCCAGTCTGGTGGGGGCGATGGCTACACCTTC
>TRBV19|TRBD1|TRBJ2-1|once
CASRTGERQFF
TGTGCCAGTAGAACAGGGGAACGGCAGTTCTTC
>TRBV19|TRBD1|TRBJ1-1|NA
CASTGDRVGGAFF
TGTGCCAGTACGGGCGACAGGGTTGGGGGAGCTTTCTTT
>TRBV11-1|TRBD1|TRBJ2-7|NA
CASSRGRTGDYEQYF
TGTGCCAGCAGTAGAGGTCGGACAGGGGACTACGAGCAGTACTTC
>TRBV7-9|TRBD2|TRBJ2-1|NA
CASSLPTSGTYNEQFF
TGTGCCAGCAGCTTACCGACTAGCGGGACCTACAATGAGCAGTTCTTC
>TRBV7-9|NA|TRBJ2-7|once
CASSLESHYEQYF
TGTGCCAGCAGCTTAGAATCCCACTACGAGCAGTACTTC
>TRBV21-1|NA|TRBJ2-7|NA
CASSKEGGREEELYEQYF
TGTGCCAGCAGCAAAGAGGGAGGGAGAGAGGAGGAACTTTACGAGCAGTACTTC
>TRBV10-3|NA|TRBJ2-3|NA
CAISDFSGTSTDTQYF
TGTGCCATCAGTGACTTTTCCGGGACTAGCACAGATACGCAGTATTTT
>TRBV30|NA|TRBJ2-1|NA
CAWWGRSLYNEQFF
TGTGCCTGGTGGGGTCGGTCACTCTACAATGAGCAGTTCTTC